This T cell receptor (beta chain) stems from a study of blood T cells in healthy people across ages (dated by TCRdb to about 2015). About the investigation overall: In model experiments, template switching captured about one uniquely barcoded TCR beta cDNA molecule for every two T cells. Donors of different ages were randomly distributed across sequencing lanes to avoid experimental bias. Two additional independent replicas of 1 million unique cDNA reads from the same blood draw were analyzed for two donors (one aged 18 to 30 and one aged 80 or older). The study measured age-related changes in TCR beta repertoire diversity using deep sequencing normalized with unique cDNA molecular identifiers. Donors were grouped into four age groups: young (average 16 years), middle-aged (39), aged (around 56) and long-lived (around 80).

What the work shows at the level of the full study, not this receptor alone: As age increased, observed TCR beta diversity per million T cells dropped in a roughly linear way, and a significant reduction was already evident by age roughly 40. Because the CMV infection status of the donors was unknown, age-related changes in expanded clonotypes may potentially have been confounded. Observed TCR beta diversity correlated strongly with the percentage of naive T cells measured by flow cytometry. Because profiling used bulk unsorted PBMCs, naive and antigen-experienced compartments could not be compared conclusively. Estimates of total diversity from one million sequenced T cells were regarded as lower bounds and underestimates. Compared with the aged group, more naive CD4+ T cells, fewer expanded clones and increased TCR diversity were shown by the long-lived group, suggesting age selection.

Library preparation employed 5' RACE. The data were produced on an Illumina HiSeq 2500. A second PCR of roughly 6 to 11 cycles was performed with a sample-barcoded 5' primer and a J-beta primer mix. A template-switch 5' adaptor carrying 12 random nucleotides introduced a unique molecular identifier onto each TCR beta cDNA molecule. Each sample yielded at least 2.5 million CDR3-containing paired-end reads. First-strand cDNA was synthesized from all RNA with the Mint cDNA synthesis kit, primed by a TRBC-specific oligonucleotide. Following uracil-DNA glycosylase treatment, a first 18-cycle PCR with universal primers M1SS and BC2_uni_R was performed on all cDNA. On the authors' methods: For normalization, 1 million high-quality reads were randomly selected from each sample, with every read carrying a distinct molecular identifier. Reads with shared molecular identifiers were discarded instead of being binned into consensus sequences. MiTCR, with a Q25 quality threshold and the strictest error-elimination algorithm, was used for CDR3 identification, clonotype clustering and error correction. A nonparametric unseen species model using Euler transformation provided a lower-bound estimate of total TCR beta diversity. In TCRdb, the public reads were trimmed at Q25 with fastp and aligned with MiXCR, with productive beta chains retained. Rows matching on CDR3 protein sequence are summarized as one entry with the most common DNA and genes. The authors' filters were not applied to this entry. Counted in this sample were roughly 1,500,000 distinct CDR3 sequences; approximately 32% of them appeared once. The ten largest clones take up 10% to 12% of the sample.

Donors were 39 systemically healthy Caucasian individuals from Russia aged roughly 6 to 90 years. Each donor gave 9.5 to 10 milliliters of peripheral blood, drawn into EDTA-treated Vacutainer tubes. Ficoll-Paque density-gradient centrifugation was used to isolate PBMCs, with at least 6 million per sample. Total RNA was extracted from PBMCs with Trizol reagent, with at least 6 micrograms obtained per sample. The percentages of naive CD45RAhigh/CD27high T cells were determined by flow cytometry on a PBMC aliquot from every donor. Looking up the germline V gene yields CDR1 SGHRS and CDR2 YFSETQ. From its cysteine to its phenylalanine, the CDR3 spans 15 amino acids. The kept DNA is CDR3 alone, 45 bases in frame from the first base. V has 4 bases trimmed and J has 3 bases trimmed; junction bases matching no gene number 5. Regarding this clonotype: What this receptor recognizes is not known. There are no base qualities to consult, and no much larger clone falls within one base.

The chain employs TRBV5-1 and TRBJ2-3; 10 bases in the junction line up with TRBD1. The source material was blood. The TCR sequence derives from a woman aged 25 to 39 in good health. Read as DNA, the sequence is TGCGCCAGCAGCGTCCGGGACAGGGGAACAGATACGCAGTATTTT. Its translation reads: CASSVRDRGTDTQYF.